The subject of this entry is one T cell receptor beta chain. With iRepertoire HTBI primers and Arm-PCR of CDR3 regions, TCR beta libraries were built. TCRdb fed the multiplex PCR reads into MiXCR, producing one record per CDR3 protein. The top ten clones hold around 13% of a sample with under 250,000 distinct CDR3 sequences, 20% of them seen once. This entry comes from a study of regulatory T cells in long-lasting Graves disease. This sample's time point: newly diagnosed GD, antithyroid drugs for less than 3 months. RNA from PBMCs was the source of the TCR library. The specimen was peripheral blood mononuclear cells (PBMCs), collected at new diagnosis, from a patient treated with antithyroid drugs. This clonotype was obtained from a female donor with Graves disease.

Here the CDR3 DNA reads TGTGCCAGCAGCTTAAAGCGGGGAGCTGAAGCTTTCTTT. Translated, it gives CASSLKRGAEAFF. The J gene is TRBJ1-1, the V gene TRBV7-2; D uncertain. V lost 2 bases, J lost 6 bases, and 10 bases lay in between. This CDR3 region has 13 residues. The germline V gene encodes CDR1 SGHTA and CDR2 FQGNSA.